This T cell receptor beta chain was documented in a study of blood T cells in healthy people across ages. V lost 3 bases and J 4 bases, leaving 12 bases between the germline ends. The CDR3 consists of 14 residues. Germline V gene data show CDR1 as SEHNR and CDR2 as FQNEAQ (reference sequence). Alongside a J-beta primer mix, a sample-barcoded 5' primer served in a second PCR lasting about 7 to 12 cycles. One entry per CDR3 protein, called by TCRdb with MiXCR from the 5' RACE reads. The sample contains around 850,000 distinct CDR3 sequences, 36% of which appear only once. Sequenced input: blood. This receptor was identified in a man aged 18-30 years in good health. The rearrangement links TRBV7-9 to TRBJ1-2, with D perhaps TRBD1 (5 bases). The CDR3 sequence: CASSFVGGTYGYTF. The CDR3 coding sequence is TGTGCCAGCAGCTTTGTAGGAGGGACCTATGGCTACACCTTC.